The 2 T cell receptor beta chains below were found in one sample sequenced in a study of blood T cells in healthy people across ages. A sample-barcoded 5' primer and a J-beta primer mix were used in a second PCR of roughly 7 to 12 cycles. A single record per CDR3 protein comes from TCRdb applying MiXCR to the 5' RACE reads. The profile shows about 1,400,000 distinct CDR3 sequences, 42% of them singletons. The sequencing input was blood. The receptors derive from a woman under 30 in good health.

The V and J genes are TRBV27 and TRBJ2-3, with 15 bases that match TRBD2. Germline CDR1 and CDR2: MNHEY and SMNVEV (reference sequence). V lost 4 bases, J lost 3 bases, and 14 bases stayed unmatched. This CDR3 region has 20 residues. CDR3 amino acids: CASSSNTGLAGGLVTDTQYF. Here the CDR3 DNA reads TGTGCCAGCAGTTCTAACACCGGACTAGCGGGGGGGCTGGTAACAGATACGCAGTATTTT.

In this sample, this clonotype turned up a few times. The chain uses TRBV7-2 and TRBJ2-7, with TRBD2 matching 9 bases. The length of the CDR3 is 14 residues. Germline V gene sequence: CDR1 SGHTA, CDR2 FQGNSA. The V and J ends lost 4 bases and 7 bases, in that order; junction bases with no gene match: 8. CDR3 coding DNA: TGTGCCAGCAGCTCTACCGGGACTAGCAAGGAGCAGTACTTC. It is translated as CASSSTGTSKEQYF.